This entry lists 29 T cell receptor beta chains sequenced from one sample in a study of blood T cells in healthy people across ages (dated by TCRdb to the mid-2010s). To prepare the library, 5' RACE was applied. The sequencer was an Illumina HiSeq 2500. A second PCR of roughly 6 to 12 cycles was performed with a sample-barcoded 5' primer and a J-beta primer mix. TCRdb reran the public reads through fastp at Q25 and MiXCR, keeping productive beta chains. CDR3 protein sequences are deduplicated, and each keeps its most common genes and DNA. The sample table contains approximately 850,000 distinct CDR3 sequences; only one count was recorded for roughly 64% of them. About 20% of the sample is held by the ten biggest clonotypes. Sequencing used blood. The receptors originated from a man under 40 in good health.

The V call is TRBV2, the J call TRBJ2-7; no clear D. Trimming removed 3 bases at V and 3 bases at J, with 15 bases between. The CDR3 spans 15 residues. Germline V gene lookup returns CDR1 SNHLY and CDR2 FYNNEI. The CDR3 sequence is CASSDNTYQDYEQYF. The CDR3 coding sequence is TGTGCCAGCAGTGATAACACGTATCAGGACTACGAGCAGTACTTC.

The chain employs TRBV20-1 and TRBJ2-6, with 9 bases lining up with TRBD2. With 5 bases clipped from V and 0 bases from J, the junction kept 14 bases outside the gene matches. The V gene's germline CDR1 is DFQATT and CDR2 SNEGSKA (reference sequence). The CDR3 contains 19 residues. CDR3 DNA: TGCAGTGCTTATGTAGCGGGAGCACGGTTCCGCTCTGGGGCCAACGTCCTGACTTTC. This translates into CSAYVAGARFRSGANVLTF.

The chain recombines TRBV7-2 with TRBJ2-7; a weak D match, TRBD1 (5 bases). The CDR3 consists of 15 residues. Germline lookup yields CDR1 SGHTA and CDR2 FQGNSA. The ends were cut back, 6 bases at V and 4 bases at J, with 19 bases in the middle. CDR3 sequence (DNA): TGTGCCAGCAGTCCTAGTCTCCAGGGAAAATACGAGCAGTACTTC. Protein product: CASSPSLQGKYEQYF.

The table lists this clonotype with a few counts. J is TRBJ2-6 and V is TRBV4-2, with D unresolved. Germline V gene sequence: CDR1 LGHNA, CDR2 YNFKEQ. This CDR3 region has 17 residues. V lost 2 bases and J lost 0, with 11 bases in between. This CDR3 reads CASSQRTLGSGANVLTF. The CDR3 DNA reads TGTGCCAGCAGCCAACGGACCCTTGGCTCTGGGGCCAACGTCCTGACTTTC.

The V and J genes are TRBV27 and TRBJ1-1, with D maybe TRBD1 (5 bases). The V gene's germline CDR1 is MNHEY and CDR2 SMNVEV (reference sequence). The CDR3 runs to 12 residues. V gave up 9 bases and J gave up 11 bases, with 19 bases separating them. The CDR3 DNA follows: TGTGCCAGAGAGTTCCGGGACGGGGACGCTTTCTTT. This encodes CAREFRDGDAFF.

The CDR3 DNA reads TGTGCCAGCAGCCTAGTACCACCTAATACGCAGTATTTT. As protein: CASSLVPPNTQYF. The rearrangement uses TRBV28 and TRBJ2-3; D not certain. The V end was cut by 6 bases, the J end by 7 bases, with 14 bases between. The CDR3 has 13 residues. Per the germline V gene, CDR1 is MDHEN and CDR2 is SYDVKM.

The chain uses TRBV20-1 and TRBJ2-7; perhaps D is TRBD1 or TRBD2 (5 bases each). This CDR3 is built from 12 residues. The ends were cut back, 5 bases at V and 2 bases at J, with 10 bases in the middle. Germline V gives CDR1 DFQATT, CDR2 SNEGSKA (reference sequence). CDR3: CSAGGGTYEQYF. The CDR3 nucleotides read TGCAGTGCTGGGGGTGGGACCTACGAGCAGTACTTC.

Only a few counts were recorded for this clonotype. This chain links TRBV29-1 with TRBJ2-1; D perhaps matches TRBD1 (5 bases). Trimming left V 7 bases short and J 6 bases short, with 7 bases between. This CDR3 comprises 10 residues. Germline loops: CDR1 SQVTM, CDR2 ANQGSEA. The CDR3 DNA follows: TGCAGCGCAGGGTTCAATGAGCAGTTCTTC. As protein: CSAGFNEQFF.

To note about this clonotype: One end of the junction does not line up with germline, which may come from a read error. This chain connects TRBV12-3 or TRBV12-4 to TRBJ1-1; D is unresolved. CDR3 size: 13 residues. CDR3 bases: TGTGCCAGCAGGCCGCGAGTGAACACCGAAGCTTTCTTT. It specifies CASRPRVNTEAFF.

The chain is built from TRBV5-4 and TRBJ1-1; D call uncertain. CDR3 length equals 13 residues. V shed 4 bases and J shed 5 bases, with 12 bases lying between them. Per germline, CDR1 SGHNT and CDR2 YYREEE (reference sequence). The CDR3 coding sequence is TGTGCCAGCAGCGTGGCGTCTTTAACTGAAGCTTTCTTT. It translates to CASSVASLTEAFF.

The V and J genes are TRBV6-5 and TRBJ2-1; TRBD1 is a possible D gene (5 bases). The CDR3 loop spans 16 amino acids. The germline gives CDR1 MNHEY, CDR2 SVGAGI. Trimming shortened V by 8 bases and J by 3 bases, and 20 bases separated the two germline ends. The CDR3 spells CASVRIGASYYNEQFF. The CDR3 region has the DNA TGTGCCAGCGTTAGGATAGGGGCCAGCTACTACAATGAGCAGTTCTTC.

The chain joins TRBV29-1 to TRBJ2-5; D call uncertain. Trimming pared 4 bases from V and 4 bases from J, leaving 10 bases between. This CDR3 is 12 amino acids long. Looked up from germline, CDR1 is SQVTM and CDR2 is ANQGSEA. CDR3 coding DNA: TGCAGCGTTGGCAGCACCCCAGAGACCCAGTACTTC. Translated, it gives CSVGSTPETQYF.

The V gene is TRBV20-1, the J gene TRBJ2-1; D perhaps matches TRBD2 (5 bases). CDR1 and CDR2 from the germline V gene are DFQATT and SNEGSKA (reference sequence). Trimming took off 6 bases at V and 10 bases at J, with 16 bases between the two ends. This CDR3 region has 12 residues. This CDR3 is CSATIKRNEQFF. CDR3 coding DNA: TGCAGTGCCACAATCAAGCGGAACGAGCAGTTCTTC.

J is TRBJ2-3 and V is TRBV4-2; D not resolved. CDR3 length equals 16 residues. Trimming left V 0 bases short and J 5 bases short, with 15 bases between. Germline CDR1 LGHNA, CDR2 YNFKEQ. The CDR3 DNA reads as TGTGCCAGCAGCCAAGATTCGGATGGATACGGAGATACGCAGTATTTT. Translation gives CASSQDSDGYGDTQYF.

The chain links TRBV5-4 to TRBJ2-2, with TRBD1 as a possible D gene (5 bases). The germline V and J ends were trimmed by 4 bases and 7 bases, with 11 bases remaining between them. The CDR3 contains 13 residues. CDR1 and CDR2 (germline): SGHNT, YYREEE (reference sequence). The CDR3 DNA reads as TGTGCCAGCAGCGCAGGGTTAGGCGGGGAGCTGTTTTTT. It translates to CASSAGLGGELFF. Variable domain in full (rest from reference TRBV5-4 and TRBJ2-2): ETGVTQSPTHLIKTRGQQVTLRCSSQSGHNTVSWYQQALGQGPQFIFQYYREEENGRGNFPPRFSGLQFPNYSSELNVNALELDDSALYLCASSAGLGGELFFGEGSRLTVL.

The chain employs TRBV27 and TRBJ2-7; D is perhaps TRBD1 (6 bases). V lost 6 bases and J lost 2, with 17 bases in between. CDR1 and CDR2 from the germline V gene are MNHEY and SMNVEV (reference sequence). This CDR3 has 15 residues. CDR3 amino acids: CASSRVSGVAYEQYF. Here the CDR3 DNA reads TGTGCCAGCAGCAGGGTTTCAGGGGTCGCCTACGAGCAGTACTTC.

The chain carries TRBV29-1 and TRBJ2-7; D gene ambiguous. V was cut by 1 base and J by 10 bases, with 8 bases left in between. Germline V gene data show CDR1 as SQVTM and CDR2 as ANQGSEA. This CDR3 is built from 10 residues. The CDR3 bases are TGCAGCGTTGAAGTGGAGATCCAGTACTTC. Protein sequence: CSVEVEIQYF.

V and J are TRBV20-1 and TRBJ1-4; D gene unclear. This CDR3 has 13 residues. CDR1 and CDR2 (germline): DFQATT, SNEGSKA (reference sequence). Between the trimmed V and J ends, which lost 7 bases and 7 bases, there was a span of 16 bases. The CDR3 sequence is CSGTERTPEKLFF. CDR3 nucleotide sequence: TGCAGTGGAACGGAGCGCACCCCTGAAAAACTGTTTTTT.

The chain uses TRBV7-8 and TRBJ2-3; D is uncertain. The length of the CDR3 is 16 residues. Germline lookup yields CDR1 SGHVS and CDR2 FQNEAQ. V was trimmed by 4 bases and J by 3 bases, leaving 17 bases between them. This CDR3 is CASSSTVALRTDTQYF. The CDR3 region has the DNA TGTGCCAGCAGCTCCACCGTCGCCCTGAGGACAGATACGCAGTATTTT.

The chain carries TRBV11-1 and TRBJ2-3; 9 nucleotides line up with TRBD2. The CDR3 loop spans 17 amino acids. Germline CDR1 SGHAT, CDR2 FQDESV (reference sequence). Trimming took 5 bases from V and 4 from J; bases not matched to a gene: 13. CDR3 nucleotide sequence: TGTGCCAGCAGCCACGTGACTAGCGGTGGGGGCGCAGATACGCAGTATTTT. This encodes CASSHVTSGGGADTQYF. Full variable domain (missing parts from reference TRBV11-1 and TRBJ2-3): EAEVAQSPRYKITEKSQAVAFWCDPISGHATLYWYRQILGQGPELLVQFQDESVVDDSQLPKDRFSAERLKGVDSTLKIQPAELGDSAMYLCASSHVTSGGGADTQYFGPGTRLTVL.

This chain joins TRBV6-2 or TRBV6-3 and TRBJ2-1; unclear D gene. The CDR3 runs 12 residues. CDR1 is MNHEY and CDR2 is SVGEGT in the germline V gene. Trimming cost V 2 bases and J 10 bases, with 9 bases left between them. CDR3 coding DNA: TGTGCCAGCAGTTACGCGAGAAAGGAGCAGTTCTTC. Its protein product is CASSYARKEQFF.

The chain is built from TRBV6-1 and TRBJ1-2, with 7 positions matching TRBD1. This CDR3 contains 14 residues. V was clipped by 3 bases and J by 4 bases; unmatched bases: 5. Germline assignment: CDR1 MNHNS and CDR2 SASEGT. CDR3 sequence: CASSDHRDSYGYTF. CDR3 in DNA: TGTGCCAGCAGTGACCACCGGGACAGCTATGGCTACACCTTC.

The chain is built from TRBV7-9 and TRBJ1-5; tentative D call: TRBD1 (6 bases). Germline V gene lookup returns CDR1 SEHNR and CDR2 FQNEAQ (reference sequence). The CDR3 covers 15 residues. With 3 bases removed from V and 3 bases from J, the gap between germline ends came to 12 bases. The CDR3 DNA reads TGTGCCAGCAGCTTCGCCGGGACATTCAATCAGCCCCAGCATTTT. Translated: CASSFAGTFNQPQHF.

The V call is TRBV2, the J call TRBJ2-1; D is undetermined. The germline CDR1 and CDR2 sequences are SNHLY and FYNNEI. V lost 7 bases, J lost 6 bases, and 22 bases lay in between. This CDR3 has 16 residues. CDR3 sequence (DNA): TGTGCCAGCAATCCTAGGGCGGCTAGAGGCCCCAATGAGCAGTTCTTC. It encodes CASNPRAARGPNEQFF.

The genes are TRBV5-1 and TRBJ1-5; TRBD1 aligns across 7 bases. CDR1 is SGHRS, CDR2 YFSETQ, per germline. This CDR3 is built from 13 residues. Unmatched junction bases numbered 8, after V lost 8 bases and J lost 6 bases. The CDR3 protein is CARRYRGGQPQHF. The CDR3 DNA follows: TGCGCCAGACGATACAGGGGAGGTCAGCCCCAGCATTTT.

There are a few counts of this clonotype. This rearrangement joins TRBV7-2 to TRBJ1-5, with unresolved D. The CDR3 length is 16 residues. Looked up from germline, CDR1 is SGHTA and CDR2 is FQGNSA. Trimming pared 0 bases from V and 5 bases from J, leaving 14 bases between. The CDR3 is CASSLASSSTDQPQHF. The CDR3 region has the DNA TGTGCCAGCAGCTTAGCCTCCTCCTCCACGGATCAGCCCCAGCATTTT.

This clonotype was picked up a small number of times. The V call is TRBV12-3 or TRBV12-4, the J call TRBJ1-6, with D hard to call. Trimming shortened V by 1 base and J by 7 bases, and 8 bases separated the two germline ends. The CDR3 totals 14 residues. The CDR3 DNA is TGTGCCAGCAGTTTAGGGACGGGGAATTCACCCCTCCACTTT. As protein: CASSLGTGNSPLHF.

The chain links TRBV7-2 to TRBJ1-1, with TRBD1 matching 7 bases. J was trimmed by 4 bases and V by 5 bases; bases with no gene match: 7. The CDR3 has 14 amino acids. Germline V gene data show CDR1 as SGHTA and CDR2 as FQGNSA. Here the CDR3 DNA reads TGTGCCAGCAGCCCGAACAGGGGAGGCACTGAAGCTTTCTTT. Its protein is CASSPNRGGTEAFF. The full variable domain, completed using reference TRBV7-2 and TRBJ1-1, is GAGVSQSPSNKVTEKGKDVELRCDPISGHTALYWYRQSLGQGLEFLIYFQGNSAPDKSGLPSDRFSAERTGGSVSTLTIQRTQQEDSAVYLCASSPNRGGTEAFFGQGTRLTVV.

The V and J genes are TRBV20-1 and TRBJ2-7, with TRBD1 matching 10 bases. This CDR3 has 14 amino acids. CDR1 DFQATT and CDR2 SNEGSKA come from the germline V gene (reference sequence). J lost 7 bases, V lost 3 bases, and 9 bases had no gene match. The CDR3 coding sequence is TGCAGTGCTAGGCCCGGGACAGGGGCTAGAGAGCAGTACTTC. This encodes CSARPGTGAREQYF.